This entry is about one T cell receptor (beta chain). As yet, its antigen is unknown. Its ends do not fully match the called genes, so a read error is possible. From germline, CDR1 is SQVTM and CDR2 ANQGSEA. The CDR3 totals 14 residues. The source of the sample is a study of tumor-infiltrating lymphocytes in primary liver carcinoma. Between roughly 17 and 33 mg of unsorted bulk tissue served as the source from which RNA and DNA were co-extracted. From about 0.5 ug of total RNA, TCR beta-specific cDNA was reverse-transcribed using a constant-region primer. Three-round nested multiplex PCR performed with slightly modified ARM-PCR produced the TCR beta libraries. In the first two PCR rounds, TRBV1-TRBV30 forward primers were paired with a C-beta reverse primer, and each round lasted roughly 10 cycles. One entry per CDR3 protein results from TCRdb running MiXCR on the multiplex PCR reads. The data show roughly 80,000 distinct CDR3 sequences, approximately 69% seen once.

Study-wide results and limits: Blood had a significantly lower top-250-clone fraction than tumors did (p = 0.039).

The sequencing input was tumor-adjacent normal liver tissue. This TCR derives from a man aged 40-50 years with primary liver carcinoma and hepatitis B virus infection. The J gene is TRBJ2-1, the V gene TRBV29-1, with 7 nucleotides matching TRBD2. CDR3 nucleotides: TGCAGCGTCCAAGCGGGAAACTCCCACAATGAGCAGTTCTTC. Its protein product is CSVQAGNSHNEQFF.